The 19 T cell receptor beta chains listed next were all sequenced from one sample in a study of cytomegalovirus exposure and HLA in healthy donors. The study ran its PCR with 60 Vbeta and 13 Jbeta primers. Method: immunoSEQ multiplex PCR; TCRdb's copy keeps in-frame clones and lacks some. This sample has around 110,000 clones; under 85% occur once, and the top ten carry around 1.7%. The sample taken for sequencing was PBMCs. Receptor source: a woman aged 18-29 years in good health and CMV-seronegative.

To note about this clone: This same CDR3 is encoded by further DNA sequences in the sample. The rearrangement joins TRBV9 to TRBJ1-1; possible D gene TRBD1, 5 bases. V dropped 0 bases and J dropped 5 bases, with 11 bases sitting between them. CDR1 and CDR2 from the germline V gene are SGDLS and YYNGEE. The CDR3 has 14 amino acids. CDR3 coding DNA: TGTGCCAGCAGCGTAGAGACCGGGGGGACTGAAGCTTTCTTT. Protein: CASSVETGGTEAFF.

This clone was detected a few times. The rearrangement uses TRBV30 and TRBJ2-7; D is perhaps TRBD2 (7 bases). V lost 3 bases and J 7 bases, leaving 16 bases between the germline ends. Germline V gene data show CDR1 as GTSNPN and CDR2 as SVGIG (reference sequence). The CDR3 consists of 13 residues. The CDR3 coding sequence is TGTGCCTGGAGCGTTGCGGGGGCGGGGGAGCAGTACTTC. Its translation: CAWSVAGAGEQYF.

The rearrangement joins TRBV5-1 to TRBJ1-2; D perhaps matches TRBD1 (6 bases). The CDR3 extends over 13 amino acids. Germline assignment: CDR1 SGHRS and CDR2 YFSETQ. V lost 4 bases and J lost 12, with 19 bases in between. The CDR3 bases are TGCGCCAGCAGCCCGGAGGGGGGGTCGGTCCACACCTTC. It specifies CASSPEGGSVHTF.

This chain links TRBV19 with TRBJ1-5; no clear D. Germline lookup yields CDR1 LNHDA and CDR2 SQIVND (reference sequence). The CDR3 covers 15 residues. V was shortened by 2 bases and J by 1 base, with 9 bases between the two germline ends. The chain's CDR3 is CASSIIAQSNQPQHF. CDR3 bases: TGTGCCAGTAGTATAATAGCCCAGAGCAATCAGCCCCAGCATTTT. Complete variable domain (other parts from reference TRBV19 and TRBJ1-5): DGGITQSPKYLFRKEGQNVTLSCEQNLNHDAMYWYRQDPGQGLRLIYYSQIVNDFQKGDIAEGYSVSREKKESFPLTVTSAQKNPTAFYLCASSIIAQSNQPQHFGDGTRLSIL.

This clone was detected only a few times. V and J are TRBV27 and TRBJ2-1; D remains ambiguous. Germline loops: CDR1 MNHEY, CDR2 SMNVEV (reference sequence). Trimming stripped 3 bases from V and 0 bases from J, with 9 bases between. The length of the CDR3 is 15 residues. The chain's CDR3 is CASSFGSYSYNEQFF. The CDR3 bases are TGTGCCAGCAGTTTCGGTTCCTACTCCTACAATGAGCAGTTCTTC.

The chain couples TRBV5-4 to TRBJ1-6, with D unresolved. The V and J ends lost 0 bases and 9 bases respectively, with 13 bases between them. Germline-derived CDR1 and CDR2 are SGHNT and YYREEE (reference sequence). The CDR3 sequence is 15 residues long. For the CDR3, the DNA is TGTGCCAGCAGCTTGGAGTCGGCAGGAAGTTCACCCCTCCACTTT. It codes for CASSLESAGSSPLHF. The whole variable domain, filled in from reference TRBV5-4 and TRBJ1-6, reads ETGVTQSPTHLIKTRGQQVTLRCSSQSGHNTVSWYQQALGQGPQFIFQYYREEENGRGNFPPRFSGLQFPNYSSELNVNALELDDSALYLCASSLESAGSSPLHFGNGTRLTVT.

The chain is built from TRBV11-2 and TRBJ2-7; TRBD1 matches at 8 bases. J lost 3 bases, V lost 2 bases, and 6 bases had no gene match. The CDR3 consists of 15 residues. In germline, CDR1 is SGHAT, CDR2 FQNNGV. The CDR3 DNA follows: TGTGCCAGCAGCTTACAGGGGGCGAGTGGCTACGAGCAGTACTTC. Its translation: CASSLQGASGYEQYF.

The J gene is TRBJ2-7, the V gene TRBV7-9; 11 bases are shared with TRBD2. Germline CDR1 reads SEHNR; CDR2 reads FQNEAQ (reference sequence). With 6 bases clipped from V and 3 bases from J, the junction kept 4 bases outside the gene matches. The CDR3 extends over 14 amino acids. As DNA, the CDR3 is TGTGCCAGCAGTCCTCTAGCGGGGGGCTACGAGCAGTACTTC. It codes for CASSPLAGGYEQYF.

This clone was seen a handful of times. V usage is TRBV7-2 and J usage is TRBJ2-5, with TRBD2 identical over 14 bases. This CDR3 is built from 15 residues. Germline V gene data show CDR1 as SGHTA and CDR2 as FQGNSA. The V gene end was trimmed by 4 bases and the J gene end by 4 bases; junction bases not matched to a gene: 2. The CDR3 here is CASSSGLAGGETQYF. In DNA, the CDR3 is TGTGCCAGCAGCTCTGGACTAGCGGGGGGAGAGACCCAGTACTTC.

The rearrangement joins TRBV5-1 to TRBJ1-1, with D perhaps matching TRBD1 (6 bases). The CDR3 is made up of 15 amino acids. The V and J ends lost 3 bases and 4 bases respectively, with 16 bases between them. Germline assignment: CDR1 SGHRS and CDR2 YFSETQ. CDR3 loop: CASSWAGDRITEAFF. The CDR3, as DNA: TGCGCCAGCAGCTGGGCAGGGGATCGTATCACTGAAGCTTTCTTT. Full variable domain (missing parts from reference TRBV5-1 and TRBJ1-1): KAGVTQTPRYLIKTRGQQVTLSCSPISGHRSVSWYQQTPGQGLQFLFEYFSETQRNKGNFPGRFSGRQFSNSRSEMNVSTLELGDSALYLCASSWAGDRITEAFFGQGTRLTVV.

The chain joins TRBV7-9 to TRBJ1-2, with 7 bases that match TRBD1. Trimming took 2 bases from V and 3 from J; bases not matched to a gene: 3. The germline CDR1 and CDR2 sequences are SEHNR and FQNEAQ (reference sequence). The CDR3 has 14 residues. The CDR3 sequence is CASSLRGQHYGYTF. CDR3 in DNA: TGTGCCAGCAGCTTAAGGGGGCAACACTATGGCTACACCTTC.

The gene calls are TRBV6-1 and TRBJ2-3; a possible D gene is TRBD2 (6 bases). Germline loops: CDR1 MNHNS, CDR2 SASEGT. The CDR3 runs to 14 residues. Deletions cut 3 bases from V and 3 bases from J, with 10 bases between. The CDR3 DNA follows: TGTGCCAGCAGTGACGCGGGGAGGACAGATACGCAGTATTTT. Amino acids: CASSDAGRTDTQYF.

The V and J genes are TRBV27 and TRBJ1-1, with D possibly being TRBD1 (5 bases). Germline CDR1 is MNHEY and CDR2 is SMNVEV (reference sequence). The CDR3 sequence is 16 residues long. V lost 10 bases, J lost 2 bases, and 23 bases lay in between. CDR3 protein: CATLRLVTGGNTEAFF. The CDR3, as DNA: TGTGCCACCTTGCGGTTAGTAACCGGGGGAAACACTGAAGCTTTCTTT.

This chain's CDR3 is CASSGEFYGNQPQHF. Written as DNA, the CDR3 is TGTGCCAGCAGTGGTGAGTTTTACGGCAATCAGCCCCAGCATTTT. The chain joins TRBV6-1 to TRBJ1-5; D is ambiguous. CDR1 is MNHNS, CDR2 SASEGT, per germline. This CDR3 is 15 amino acids long. V lost 4 bases to trimming and J lost 2 bases, with 12 bases between them.

The chain uses TRBV7-2 and TRBJ1-2, with TRBD1 matching 7 bases. The trim removed 2 bases at V and 5 bases at J, leaving 8 bases unmatched. CDR3 size: 15 residues. The V gene's germline CDR1 is SGHTA and CDR2 FQGNSA. CDR3 coding DNA: TGTGCCAGCAGCTTAAGGGGACAGTCGTGGTATGGCTACACCTTC. This codes for CASSLRGQSWYGYTF.

The rearrangement joins TRBV25-1 to TRBJ2-1, with 8 nucleotides matching TRBD1. The J segment lost 3 bases and the V segment lost 5 bases, leaving 3 bases of the junction unmatched. Germline CDR1 MGHDK, CDR2 SYGVNS. The CDR3 sequence is 14 residues long. For the CDR3, the DNA is TGTGCCAGCAGTTACAGGGGGTTCTACAATGAGCAGTTCTTC. This translates into CASSYRGFYNEQFF. Variable domain in full (rest from reference TRBV25-1 and TRBJ2-1): EADIYQTPRYLVIGTGKKITLECSQTMGHDKMYWYQQDPGMELHLIHYSYGVNSTEKGDLSSESTVSRIRTEHFPLTLESARPSHTSQYLCASSYRGFYNEQFFGPGTRLTVL.

The chain couples TRBV6-1 to TRBJ2-4, with D perhaps TRBD1 (5 bases). The V end lost 4 bases, the J end lost 0 bases, and 19 bases lay between the germline ends. The CDR3 loop spans 18 amino acids. The germline CDR1 and CDR2 sequences are MNHNS and SASEGT. CDR3 sequence reads: CASSAILWTDIAKNIQYF. In DNA form, the CDR3 reads TGTGCCAGCAGTGCCATACTATGGACGGACATAGCCAAAAACATTCAGTACTTC.

This clone was seen just once. CDR3 in DNA: TGCGCCAGCAGCCAACCCGTTGGGGGCCTCCAAGAGACCCAGTACTTC. It is translated as CASSQPVGGLQETQYF. The chain links TRBV4-1 to TRBJ2-5; maybe TRBD1 (6 bases). CDR3 length equals 16 residues. CDR1 and CDR2 from the germline V gene are MGHRA and YSYEKL. Trimming pared 2 bases from V and 1 base from J, leaving 14 bases between.

The genes are TRBV30 and TRBJ2-1; D not certain. The CDR3 contains 13 residues. Germline values: CDR1 GTSNPN, CDR2 SVGIG (reference sequence). The V end lost 0 bases, the J end lost 4 bases, and 7 bases lay between the germline ends. In DNA, the CDR3 is TGTGCCTGGAGTGTACGACTTTACAATGAGCAGTTCTTC. It encodes CAWSVRLYNEQFF.